The rows below give T cell receptor beta chains drawn from one sample of a study of T cell clusters in autoimmune cytopenias. Reanalyzing the multiplex PCR reads, TCRdb keeps one entry per CDR3 protein, without DNA. The sample yields approximately 15,000 distinct CDR3 sequences, of which the top ten take up 3.5% to 4.5%. These data also featured in a second study, about T cell repertoires in aging, cancer and after chemotherapy.

The sequenced material came from peripheral blood. The receptors shown here come from a human donor in good health. The CDR3 runs from the conserved cysteine through the conserved F or W. Clone size is given for some rows only: seen once, a few or many times, or a class if the clone is expanded.

TRBV19	.	TRBJ2-7	CASSGSAGTAPYEQYF
TRBV29-1	medium-sized	TRBJ2-3	CSVLGGVTDTQYF
TRBV12-3/TRBV12-4	.	TRBJ2-3	CASSLAQRSTDTQYF
TRBV13	.	TRBJ2-4	CASNAGQLAKNIQYF
TRBV19	.	TRBJ1-4	CASRGSTNEKLFF
TRBV2	.	TRBJ2-1	CASSKRGLADYNEQFF
TRBV30	medium-sized	TRBJ2-3	CAWSGTTSRTDTQYF
TRBV18	.	TRBJ2-1	CASSPDSGEQFF
TRBV29-1	medium-sized	TRBJ1-2	CSVDRGDYGYTF
TRBV6-2/TRBV6-3	.	TRBJ2-5	CASGRPVETQYF
TRBV6-6	.	TRBJ1-1	CASSYPSTAEAFF
TRBV6-2/TRBV6-3	.	TRBJ2-3	CASSYSTELGVSTDTQYF
TRBV7-9	.	TRBJ2-1	CASSSRQGSSYNEQFF
TRBV7-3	.	TRBJ2-7	CASSPGGGYEQYF
TRBV11-3	medium-sized	TRBJ2-7	CASSPRTTTGEQYF
TRBV12-3/TRBV12-4	.	TRBJ1-2	CATTRTERYGYTF
TRBV5-4	.	TRBJ2-2	CASSLDGSGTGELFF
TRBV12-3/TRBV12-4	.	TRBJ2-7	CASSEAPGQGYYEQYF
TRBV19	.	TRBJ2-7	CASSGDKNTYEQYF
TRBV19	.	TRBJ1-2	CASSPGQGFGYTF